This is a list of T cell receptor beta chains from one sample in a study of cytomegalovirus exposure and HLA in healthy donors. Method: immunoSEQ multiplex PCR; TCRdb's copy keeps in-frame clones and lacks some. The table includes around 150,000 clones, about 80% detected once. The sequenced sample was PBMCs. The receptors stem from a man between 35 and 55 years old in good health and CMV-seronegative. The CDR3 runs from the conserved cysteine through the conserved F or W. Fields, in order: V gene, CDR3 length, J gene, D gene, clone size, CDR3 DNA, CDR3 protein. D genes are given only for firm matches. Clone size is shown for a subset of rows, as once, few, many or a class of expanded clone.

>TRBV28|14|TRBJ1-1|.|.
TGTGCCAGCAGTTCAAACGGGGAAACCACTGAAGCTTTCTTT
CASSSNGETTEAFF
>TRBV19|11|TRBJ2-3|.|.
TGTGCCAGTACATCATCAGATACGCAGTATTTT
CASTSSDTQYF
>TRBV6-5|15|TRBJ1-4|.|.
TGTGCCAGCCGGCGGGACGGTGCAACTAATGAAAAACTGTTTTTT
CASRRDGATNEKLFF
>TRBV10-3|14|TRBJ2-1|.|.
TGTGCCACGCGGGACTCAGGCTCCTACAATGAGCAGTTCTTC
CATRDSGSYNEQFF
>TRBV7-6|14|TRBJ2-3|TRBD1|.
TGTGCCAGCAGTAGGACAGGTGGCAGAGATACGCAGTATTTT
CASSRTGGRDTQYF
>TRBV27|13|TRBJ1-1|.|.
TGTGCCAGCAGTTTAGGAGTGGGCACTGAAGCTTTCTTT
CASSLGVGTEAFF
>TRBV28|13|TRBJ2-7|.|.
TGTGCCAGCAGGCCTGACAGAAACTACGAGCAGTACTTC
CASRPDRNYEQYF
>TRBV2|14|TRBJ2-7|.|.
TGTGCCAGCAGTGAATTTGGCGAAGCGGGCGAGCAGTACTTC
CASSEFGEAGEQYF
>TRBV6-5|15|TRBJ2-3|TRBD2|few
TGTGCCAGCAGTTACTCGAGGTGGAGCGGGGGTGGAGAGTATTTT
CASSYSRWSGGGEYF
>TRBV6-1|14|TRBJ2-1|TRBD2|.
TGTGCCAGCAAGGTCCTTAGCGGGAACAATGAGCAGTTCTTC
CASKVLSGNNEQFF
>TRBV5-1|14|TRBJ2-7|TRBD1|.
TGCGCCAGCAGCTTGGAACAGGGGGCGCGAGAGCAGTACTTC
CASSLEQGAREQYF
>TRBV28|15|TRBJ1-2|TRBD1|.
TGTGCCAGCAGTCCTCCGGGACAGGTGCCCTATGGCTACACCTTC
CASSPPGQVPYGYTF
>TRBV2|14|TRBJ1-1|TRBD1|few
TGTGCCAGCATCGGGACAGGCTATAACACTGAAGCTTTCTTT
CASIGTGYNTEAFF
>TRBV7-2|15|TRBJ2-2|TRBD2|.
TGTGCCAGCAACGTGGCTAGCGGCTCCACCGGGGAGCTGTTTTTT
CASNVASGSTGELFF
>TRBV11-1|17|TRBJ2-7|TRBD2|once
TGTGCCAGCTCAGGACTAGCGGGAGTATATTGGTCCTACGAGCAGTACTTC
CASSGLAGVYWSYEQYF
>TRBV5-4|17|TRBJ2-5|TRBD1|.
TGTGCCAGCAGCTTGGGGCCCCGGGACAGAATGTTAGAGACCCAGTACTTC
CASSLGPRDRMLETQYF
>TRBV7-2|16|TRBJ1-3|TRBD1|once
TGTGCCAGCAGCTTAGCTGGGACAGGTTCTGGAAACACCATATATTTT
CASSLAGTGSGNTIYF
>TRBV6-6|13|TRBJ2-7|.|.
TGTGCCAGCCCTCTGGACATCCCCTACGAGCAGTACTTC
CASPLDIPYEQYF
>TRBV15|15|TRBJ1-4|.|.
TGTGCCACCAGCAAACAACAGGCAACTAATGAAAAACTGTTTTTT
CATSKQQATNEKLFF
>TRBV5-4|15|TRBJ2-1|TRBD2|few
TGTGCCAGCAGCTCTCCGACTAGCGGGATCAATGAGCAGTTCTTC
CASSSPTSGINEQFF
>TRBV7-2|15|TRBJ2-7|TRBD1|.
TGTGCCAGCAGCCGAACCGGGACAGGGGGACACGAGCAGTACTTC
CASSRTGTGGHEQYF
>TRBV10-1|16|TRBJ2-5|.|.
TGCGCCAGCAGCGAGAACCGGGACTTGGAGTCGAAGACCCAGTACTTC
CASSENRDLESKTQYF
>TRBV27|15|TRBJ2-5|TRBD2|once
TGTGCCAGCAGTTTTTCGGGGACTAGCGGTCAAGCCCAGTACTTC
CASSFSGTSGQAQYF
>TRBV15|15|TRBJ2-6|.|.
TGTGCCACCAGCAGGGAACTCATGATACTTGGCGGCCTGACTTTC
CATSRELMILGGLTF
>TRBV28|15|TRBJ2-7|.|.
TGTGCCAGCAGTTTAGGGGGGTTTGTCTCCTACGAGCAGTACTTC
CASSLGGFVSYEQYF
>TRBV29-1|15|TRBJ2-2|TRBD1|few
TGCAGCGTTGAAGTGACAGGGGGCTTCCCCGGGGAGCTGTTTTTT
CSVEVTGGFPGELFF
>TRBV10-3|14|TRBJ2-1|TRBD2|.
TGTGCCATCAAGAACAGCGGGGGGGCCCATGAGCAGTTCTTC
CAIKNSGGAHEQFF
>TRBV27|16|TRBJ2-1|TRBD2|.
TGTGCCAGCACCCGACTAGCGGGAGGGCAAGACAATGAGCAGTTCTTC
CASTRLAGGQDNEQFF
>TRBV28|14|TRBJ1-4|TRBD1|.
TGTGCCAGCAGTTCGGACAGGAGTAATGAAAAACTGTTTTTT
CASSSDRSNEKLFF
>TRBV7-8|14|TRBJ2-5|TRBD1|.
TGTGCCAGCAGCTACAGGGGGCTAGGGGCGACCCAGTACTTC
CASSYRGLGATQYF
>TRBV5-6|13|TRBJ2-7|TRBD2|.
TGTGCCAGCAGCTTCCTGGGGAGGGATGAGCAGTACTTC
CASSFLGRDEQYF
>TRBV10-3|12|TRBJ2-7|.|.
TGTGCCATCAGTGGGACTTCCTACGAGCAGTACTTC
CAISGTSYEQYF
>TRBV12-5|15|TRBJ2-2|.|few
TGTGCTAGTGGCGTGGCCCCACCCAACACCGGGGAGCTGTTTTTT
CASGVAPPNTGELFF
>TRBV5-1|18|TRBJ2-6|.|.
TGCGCCAGCAGCTTGGGGGCGGGACGTAACTCTGGGGCCAACGTCCTGACTTTC
CASSLGAGRNSGANVLTF
>TRBV6-6|14|TRBJ2-7|TRBD2|.
TGTGCCAGCAGTTACCCTAGCGGGAGTTACGAGCAGTACTTC
CASSYPSGSYEQYF
>TRBV4-1|15|TRBJ1-2|.|.
TGCGCCAGCCCTTCTACAGGGATGAGACTGTGGGGCTACACCTTC
CASPSTGMRLWGYTF
>TRBV5-6|16|TRBJ2-3|TRBD2|.
TGTGCCAGCAGAGATGGACTAGCGGGACTCGCAGATACGCAGTATTTT
CASRDGLAGLADTQYF
>TRBV28|14|TRBJ1-6|.|.
TGTGCCAGCCGGACAGCGGGGAATACCTCACCCCTCCACTTT
CASRTAGNTSPLHF
>TRBV4-2|12|TRBJ2-7|TRBD1|.
TGTGCCAGCTCGGGACAGGGGACCGAGCAGTACTTC
CASSGQGTEQYF